Only one count was recorded for the clone carrying this TCR beta chain. V gave up 0 bases and J gave up 0 bases; unmatched junction bases: 9. The germline gives CDR1 GTSNPN, CDR2 SVGIG (reference sequence). This CDR3 contains 18 residues. The data derive from a study of PD-L1 blockade in urothelial cancer. Spike-ins of synthetic TCR analog templates went into each PCR. The repertoire was sequenced with immunoSEQ multiplex PCR; TCRdb's copy has only in-frame clones and lacks some. The table shows some 97,000 clones, with around 90% occurring only once. The J gene is TRBJ2-3, the V gene TRBV30, with 10 nucleotides matching TRBD2. The origin of this receptor is an elderly woman with urothelial cancer. The sample here was PBMCs, taken around atezolizumab (anti-PD-L1) treatment. CDR3 residues: CAWSVGAGGPTSTDTQYF. The CDR3 DNA sequence: TGTGCCTGGAGTGTAGGAGCGGGAGGGCCGACTAGCACAGATACGCAGTATTTT.